Each of the 27 T cell receptor beta chains below was sequenced from the same sample in a study of blood T cell repertoires in COVID-19. Some clones are missing from TCRdb's copy, which holds only in-frame ones; the method was immunoSEQ multiplex PCR. The sample comprises under 300,000 clones, roughly 86% of which are singletons, and around 0.78% rests with the top ten. The specimen was peripheral blood. The receptors were gathered from a woman aged 25 to 45 with acute or convalescent COVID-19.

V gene TRBV5-6 combines with J gene TRBJ2-5; 10 bases map to TRBD2. Germline V gene lookup returns CDR1 SGHDT and CDR2 YYEEEE. J lost 4 bases, V lost 4 bases, and 10 bases had no gene match. This CDR3 region has 16 residues. This CDR3 is CASSPPSGSSPETQYF. The CDR3 region has the DNA TGTGCCAGCAGCCCCCCTAGCGGGAGTTCGCCAGAGACCCAGTACTTC.

The chain couples TRBV19 to TRBJ2-5, with D perhaps TRBD1 (6 bases). The V and J ends lost 6 bases and 4 bases respectively, with 15 bases between them. The CDR3 contains 14 residues. Germline V gives CDR1 LNHDA, CDR2 SQIVND (reference sequence). CDR3 residues: CASRHQGSVETQYF. The DNA of the CDR3 is TGTGCCAGTAGACACCAGGGGTCGGTAGAGACCCAGTACTTC.

The table lists this clone with a count of one. The chain carries TRBV19 and TRBJ2-1, with 8 bases identical to TRBD2. CDR3 length: 15 amino acids. V gave up 3 bases and J gave up 1 base; unmatched junction bases: 2. Germline lookup yields CDR1 LNHDA and CDR2 SQIVND (reference sequence). DNA for the CDR3: TGTGCCAGTAGTATCGGCGGGAGGTCCTACAATGAGCAGTTCTTC. Its translation is CASSIGGRSYNEQFF. The full variable domain, rest sourced from reference TRBV19 and TRBJ2-1, is DGGITQSPKYLFRKEGQNVTLSCEQNLNHDAMYWYRQDPGQGLRLIYYSQIVNDFQKGDIAEGYSVSREKKESFPLTVTSAQKNPTAFYLCASSIGGRSYNEQFFGPGTRLTVL.

J is TRBJ2-3 and V is TRBV5-6; TRBD2 might be the D (5 bases). V lost 2 bases to trimming and J lost 7 bases, with 8 bases between them. The CDR3 is 12 amino acids. Germline CDR1 is SGHDT and CDR2 is YYEEEE. The CDR3 loop is CASSLSGNTQYF. The DNA for the CDR3 is TGTGCCAGCAGCTTAAGCGGTAATACGCAGTATTTT.

CDR3 loop: CASSAHIGTSGSSAGELFF. DNA of the CDR3: TGTGCCAGCAGCGCTCATATCGGGACTAGCGGGAGTTCTGCCGGGGAGCTGTTTTTT. The genes are TRBV3-1 (or the pseudogene TRBV3-2) and TRBJ2-2; TRBD2 aligns across 14 bases. The CDR3 covers 19 residues. Germline V gene data show CDR1 as LGHDT and CDR2 as YNNKEL (reference sequence). V gave up 5 bases and J gave up 6 bases; unmatched junction bases: 14.

The V gene is TRBV5-4, the J gene TRBJ1-1; TRBD1 matches at 9 bases. This CDR3 is built from 12 residues. Per the germline V gene, CDR1 is SGHNT and CDR2 is YYREEE (reference sequence). With V trimmed by 0 bases and J by 11 bases, 2 bases remained unmatched. The CDR3 region is CASSLVQGAAFF. Here the CDR3 DNA reads TGTGCCAGCAGCTTGGTACAGGGGGCGGCTTTCTTT.

This chain joins TRBV6-2 or TRBV6-3 and TRBJ2-3; D is ambiguous. The germline V gene has CDR1 MNHEY and CDR2 SVGEGT. The CDR3 is 10 residues long. Trimming removed 6 bases at V and 8 bases at J, with 6 bases between. CDR3: CASSHGTQYF. DNA of the CDR3: TGTGCCAGCAGCCACGGTACGCAGTATTTT.

This clone was detected once. The chain recombines TRBV19 with TRBJ2-3, with D tentatively TRBD2 (6 bases). This CDR3 has 13 amino acids. V shed 5 bases and J shed 8 bases, with 14 bases lying between them. CDR1 LNHDA and CDR2 SQIVND come from the germline V gene (reference sequence). In DNA, the CDR3 is TGTGCCAGTAGTCCTCTTGGCGGGGTTACGCAGTATTTT. Amino acid sequence: CASSPLGGVTQYF. The full variable domain, in which reference TRBV19 and TRBJ2-3 provide the parts outside the CDR3, is DGGITQSPKYLFRKEGQNVTLSCEQNLNHDAMYWYRQDPGQGLRLIYYSQIVNDFQKGDIAEGYSVSREKKESFPLTVTSAQKNPTAFYLCASSPLGGVTQYFGPGTRLTVL.

The V and J genes are TRBV19 and TRBJ2-3, with 7 bases matching TRBD1. The CDR3 is 14 residues long. From germline, CDR1 is LNHDA and CDR2 SQIVND (reference sequence). With V trimmed by 8 bases and J by 4 bases, 9 bases remained unmatched. CDR3 loop: CASGITGAADTQYF. DNA of the CDR3: TGTGCCAGTGGCATTACAGGGGCGGCAGATACGCAGTATTTT.

This clone was seen only a few times. J is TRBJ2-3 and V is TRBV11-3; D call uncertain. V lost 1 base and J lost 0, with 11 bases in between. This CDR3 comprises 16 residues. CDR1 is SGHNT, CDR2 YENEEA, per germline. The CDR3 protein is CASSLVGGHSTDTQYF. In DNA, the CDR3 is TGTGCCAGCAGCTTAGTCGGCGGCCATAGCACAGATACGCAGTATTTT.

The chain combines TRBV30 with TRBJ1-1; perhaps TRBD1 as D (6 bases). Deletions cut 8 bases from V and 1 base from J, with 8 bases between. The CDR3 is made up of 11 amino acids. Germline V gene data show CDR1 as GTSNPN and CDR2 as SVGIG (reference sequence). The CDR3 bases are TGTGCCGCAGGGGCGAACACTGAAGCTTTCTTT. Its protein is CAAGANTEAFF.

CDR3 sequence: CASRMTGSTDTQYF. The CDR3 DNA reads TGTGCCAGCAGAATGACAGGGTCGACAGATACGCAGTATTTT. The chain is built from TRBV6-5 and TRBJ2-3, with TRBD1 matching 7 bases. Germline V gene sequence: CDR1 MNHEY, CDR2 SVGAGI. The CDR3 spans 14 residues. V shed 6 bases, J shed 3 bases, and the junction held 6 bases outside the gene matches.

The chain is built from TRBV6-2 or TRBV6-3 and TRBJ2-1; a possible D gene is TRBD1 (5 bases). Trimming cost V 5 bases and J 6 bases, with 14 bases left between them. Germline V CDR1 and CDR2: MNHEY, SVGEGT. This CDR3 contains 14 residues. CDR3 sequence (DNA): TGTGCCAGCAGTCAAGGGGTTTTGGCCAATGAGCAGTTCTTC. Amino acids: CASSQGVLANEQFF.

The V call is TRBV5-1, the J call TRBJ1-1; D not certain. V was clipped by 0 bases and J by 6 bases, with 9 bases between them. The CDR3 covers 13 residues. Germline CDR1 SGHRS, CDR2 YFSETQ. The CDR3 region has the DNA TGCGCCAGCAGCTTGGGGTCTAGTCCTGAAGCTTTCTTT. It translates to CASSLGSSPEAFF.

This chain joins TRBV29-1 and TRBJ1-1, with TRBD1 matching 10 bases. J lost 4 bases, V lost 3 bases, and 2 bases had no gene match. The germline gives CDR1 SQVTM, CDR2 ANQGSEA. This CDR3 contains 13 residues. The CDR3 loop is CSVEWTGGTEAFF. DNA for the CDR3: TGCAGCGTTGAGTGGACAGGGGGCACTGAAGCTTTCTTT.

The chain employs TRBV7-8 and TRBJ2-4; 9 positions agree with TRBD2. Germline-derived CDR1 and CDR2 are SGHVS and FQNEAQ. With V trimmed by 0 bases and J by 12 bases, 9 bases remained unmatched. The CDR3 runs to 15 residues. Here the CDR3 DNA reads TGTGCCAGCAGCTTAGCGTTGGGACTAGCCGGGTCTCAGTACTTC. This encodes CASSLALGLAGSQYF. Complete variable domain (other parts from reference TRBV7-8 and TRBJ2-4): GAGVSQSPRYKVAKRGQDVALRCDPISGHVSLFWYQQALGQGPEFLTYFQNEAQLDKSGLPSDRFFAERPEGSVSTLKIQRTQQEDSAVYLCASSLALGLAGSQYFGAGTRLSVL.

The gene calls are TRBV15 and TRBJ1-5, with 8 bases aligning to TRBD1. The germline V gene has CDR1 LNHNV and CDR2 YYDKDF (reference sequence). The CDR3 covers 15 residues. J gave up 6 bases and V 0 bases, and 4 bases lay outside the gene matches. The CDR3 is CATSREQGGGQPQHF. The CDR3 DNA reads as TGTGCCACCAGCAGAGAACAGGGGGGCGGTCAGCCCCAGCATTTT.

This chain uses TRBV27 with TRBJ2-3; TRBD1 agrees at 9 bases. The germline V gene has CDR1 MNHEY and CDR2 SMNVEV (reference sequence). Trimming at V came to 5 bases and at J to 3 bases, leaving 6 bases not matched to a gene. This CDR3 comprises 15 residues. The CDR3: CASSPGQGSTDTQYF. CDR3 nucleotides: TGTGCCAGCAGTCCGGGACAGGGATCGACAGATACGCAGTATTTT.

The chain recombines TRBV19 with TRBJ2-7, with D unresolved. Trimming took off 6 bases at V and 3 bases at J, with 12 bases between the two ends. In germline, CDR1 is LNHDA, CDR2 SQIVND (reference sequence). The CDR3 sequence is 13 residues long. CDR3 loop: CASSPWPFYEQYF. DNA of the CDR3: TGTGCCAGTAGCCCATGGCCCTTCTACGAGCAGTACTTC.

V usage is TRBV19 and J usage is TRBJ2-7, with D possibly being TRBD1 (6 bases). In germline, CDR1 is LNHDA, CDR2 SQIVND (reference sequence). V was cut by 0 bases and J by 6 bases, with 12 bases left in between. The CDR3 runs 14 residues. CDR3 region: CASSIDSGAGEQYF. In DNA form, the CDR3 reads TGTGCCAGTAGTATAGATTCAGGGGCTGGCGAGCAGTACTTC.

V and J are TRBV7-9 and TRBJ2-1; possible D gene TRBD2, 7 bases. Trimming shortened V by 5 bases and J by 2 bases, and 13 bases separated the two germline ends. The CDR3 extends over 15 amino acids. Germline CDR1 and CDR2: SEHNR and FQNEAQ (reference sequence). The CDR3, as DNA: TGTGCCAGCAGCCCGCCCGGGGGGCCCTACAATGAGCAGTTCTTC. The encoded protein is CASSPPGGPYNEQFF.

The chain has TRBV7-7 and TRBJ2-1, with 8 bases aligning to TRBD1. Germline V CDR1 and CDR2: SSHAT, FNYEAQ (reference sequence). V dropped 5 bases and J dropped 9; count of bases not matched to a gene: 9. This CDR3 contains 14 residues. Here the CDR3 reads CASSTGQGLSEQFF. The CDR3, as DNA: TGTGCCAGCAGCACCGGACAGGGTTTAAGTGAGCAGTTCTTC. The whole variable domain, filled in from reference TRBV7-7 and TRBJ2-1, reads GAGVSQSPRYKVTKRGQDVTLRCDPISSHATLYWYQQALGQGPEFLTYFNYEAQPDKSGLPSDRFSAERPEGSISTLTIQRTEQRDSAMYRCASSTGQGLSEQFFGPGTRLTVL.

The chain uses TRBV21-1 and TRBJ1-5; the D call TRBD1 from the table was never checked on the DNA. TRBV21-1 is noted as a pseudogene. The CDR3 length is 17 residues. CDR3 in amino acids: CASSKALSQGAHQPQHF. The DNA for the CDR3 is TGTGCCAGCAGCAAAGCGCTCTCACAGGGGGCACATCAGCCCCAGCATTTT.

The chain recombines TRBV7-8 with TRBJ2-2; weak D call: TRBD2 (5 bases). Germline-derived CDR1 and CDR2 are SGHVS and FQNEAQ. V shed 4 bases and J shed 3 bases, with 12 bases lying between them. CDR3 length: 15 residues. The CDR3 region is CASSSSGTYTGELFF. The DNA of the CDR3 is TGTGCCAGCAGCTCATCGGGAACCTACACCGGGGAGCTGTTTTTT.

The chain links TRBV11-3 to TRBJ2-7, with D tentatively TRBD2 (7 bases). The CDR3 extends over 15 amino acids. The ends were cut back, 5 bases at V and 1 base at J, with 15 bases in the middle. Germline values: CDR1 SGHNT, CDR2 YENEEA. In DNA form, the CDR3 reads TGTGCCAGCAGCCCAGGGAGGGGGGTATCCTACGAGCAGTACTTC. Translated: CASSPGRGVSYEQYF.

The J gene is TRBJ2-7, the V gene TRBV5-4, with 7 positions matching TRBD2. Unmatched junction bases numbered 14, after V lost 4 bases and J lost 7 bases. The CDR3 is 15 amino acids. Germline CDR1 SGHNT, CDR2 YYREEE (reference sequence). This CDR3 is CASSLTVGGGEEQYF. The CDR3 coding sequence is TGTGCCAGCAGCCTAACCGTGGGGGGGGGTGAAGAGCAGTACTTC. The full variable domain, rest sourced from reference TRBV5-4 and TRBJ2-7, is ETGVTQSPTHLIKTRGQQVTLRCSSQSGHNTVSWYQQALGQGPQFIFQYYREEENGRGNFPPRFSGLQFPNYSSELNVNALELDDSALYLCASSLTVGGGEEQYFGPGTRLTVT.

The V gene is TRBV7-8, the J gene TRBJ2-5, with no clear D. The V gene lost 5 bases and the J gene lost 2 bases, with 18 bases spanning the gap. This CDR3 spans 16 amino acids. The germline V gene has CDR1 SGHVS and CDR2 FQNEAQ. The CDR3 nucleotides are TGTGCCAGCAGCCCGCCCCCAGGTTTTGCACAAGAGACCCAGTACTTC. Amino acid sequence: CASSPPPGFAQETQYF.